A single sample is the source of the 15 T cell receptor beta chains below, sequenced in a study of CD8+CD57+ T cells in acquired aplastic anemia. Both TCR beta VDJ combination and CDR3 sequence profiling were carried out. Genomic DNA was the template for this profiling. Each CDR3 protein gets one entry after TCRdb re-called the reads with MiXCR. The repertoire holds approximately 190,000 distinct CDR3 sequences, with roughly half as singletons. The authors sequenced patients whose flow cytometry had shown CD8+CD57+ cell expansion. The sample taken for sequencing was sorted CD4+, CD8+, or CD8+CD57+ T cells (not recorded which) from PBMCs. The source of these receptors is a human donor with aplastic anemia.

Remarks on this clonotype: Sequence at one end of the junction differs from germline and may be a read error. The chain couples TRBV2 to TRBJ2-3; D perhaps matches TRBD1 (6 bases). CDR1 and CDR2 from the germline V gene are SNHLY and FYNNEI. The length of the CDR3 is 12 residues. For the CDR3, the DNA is TGTGCCAGCAGTCTAAACAGGGATACGCGGTATTTT. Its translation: CASSLNRDTRYF.

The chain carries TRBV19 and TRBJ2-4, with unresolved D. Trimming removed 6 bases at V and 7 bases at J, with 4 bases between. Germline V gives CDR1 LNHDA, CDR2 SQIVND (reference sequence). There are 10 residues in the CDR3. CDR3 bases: TGTGCCAGTAGCGGCAACATTCAGTACTTC. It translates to CASSGNIQYF.

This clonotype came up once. This CDR3 is CASSDQGYWETQYF. For the CDR3, the DNA is TGTGCCAGCAGTGATCAGGGATATTGGGAGACCCAGTACTTC. The chain employs TRBV2 and TRBJ2-5, with a weak D call TRBD1 (5 bases). Trimming removed 3 bases at V and 5 bases at J, with 13 bases between. Germline loops: CDR1 SNHLY, CDR2 FYNNEI. This CDR3 is built from 14 residues.

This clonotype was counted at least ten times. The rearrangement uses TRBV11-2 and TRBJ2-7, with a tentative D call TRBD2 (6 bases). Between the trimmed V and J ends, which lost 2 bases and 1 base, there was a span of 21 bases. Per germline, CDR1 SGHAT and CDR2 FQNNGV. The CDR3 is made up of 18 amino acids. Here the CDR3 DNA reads TGTGCCAGCAGCTTACAAAGGGCCGGGGGTGGTCGGTCCTACGAGCAGTACTTC. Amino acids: CASSLQRAGGGRSYEQYF.

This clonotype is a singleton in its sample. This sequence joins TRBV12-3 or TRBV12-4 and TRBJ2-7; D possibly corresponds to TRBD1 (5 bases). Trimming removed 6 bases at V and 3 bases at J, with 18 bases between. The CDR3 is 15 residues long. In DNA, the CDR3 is TGTGCCAGCAGCCCTAATGTCAAGGGGCACTACGAGCAGTACTTC. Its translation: CASSPNVKGHYEQYF.

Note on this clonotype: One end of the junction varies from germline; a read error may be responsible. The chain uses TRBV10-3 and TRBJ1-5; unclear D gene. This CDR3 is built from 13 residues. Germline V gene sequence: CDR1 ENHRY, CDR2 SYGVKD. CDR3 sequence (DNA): TGTGCCAGCAGTGAAGCGCGGGGTCAGCCCCAGCATTTT. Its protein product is CASSEARGQPQHF.

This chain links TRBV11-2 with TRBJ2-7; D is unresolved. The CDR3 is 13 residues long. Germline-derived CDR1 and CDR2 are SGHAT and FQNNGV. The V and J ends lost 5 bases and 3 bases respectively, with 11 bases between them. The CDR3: CASSGWTGYEQYF. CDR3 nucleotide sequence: TGTGCCAGCAGCGGTTGGACGGGCTACGAGCAGTACTTC.

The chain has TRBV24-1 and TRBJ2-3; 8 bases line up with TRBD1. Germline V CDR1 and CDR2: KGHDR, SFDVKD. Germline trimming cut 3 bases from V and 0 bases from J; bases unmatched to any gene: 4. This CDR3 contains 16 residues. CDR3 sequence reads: CATSDTGQGSTDTQYF. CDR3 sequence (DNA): TGTGCCACCAGTGATACAGGACAGGGCAGCACAGATACGCAGTATTTT.

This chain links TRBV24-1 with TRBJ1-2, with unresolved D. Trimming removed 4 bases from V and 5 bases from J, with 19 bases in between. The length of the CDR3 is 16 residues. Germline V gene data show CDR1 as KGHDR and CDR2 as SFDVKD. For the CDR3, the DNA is TGTGCCACCAGTGACCCTACGTCTGAGGCGGGATATGGCTACACCTTC. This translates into CATSDPTSEAGYGYTF.

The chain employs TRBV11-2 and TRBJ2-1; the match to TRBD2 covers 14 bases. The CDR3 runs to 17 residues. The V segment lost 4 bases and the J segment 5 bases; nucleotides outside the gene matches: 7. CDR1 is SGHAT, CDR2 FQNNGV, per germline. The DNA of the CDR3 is TGTGCCAGCAGCTCTCCGACTAGCGGGAGGGCTCACAATGAGCAGTTCTTC. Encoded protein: CASSSPTSGRAHNEQFF.

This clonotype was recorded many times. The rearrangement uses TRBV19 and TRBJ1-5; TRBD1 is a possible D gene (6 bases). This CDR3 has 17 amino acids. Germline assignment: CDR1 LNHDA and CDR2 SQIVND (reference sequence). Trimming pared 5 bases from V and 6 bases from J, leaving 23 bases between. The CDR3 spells CASSHEIFLGGGQPQHF. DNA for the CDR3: TGTGCCAGTAGTCACGAGATTTTCTTAGGGGGGGGTCAGCCCCAGCATTTT.

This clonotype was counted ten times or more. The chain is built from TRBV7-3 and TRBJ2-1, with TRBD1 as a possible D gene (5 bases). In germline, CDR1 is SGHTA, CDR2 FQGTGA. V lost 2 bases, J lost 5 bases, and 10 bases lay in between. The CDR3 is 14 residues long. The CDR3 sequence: CASSLYIGDNEQFF. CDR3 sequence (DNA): TGTGCCAGCAGCTTATATATAGGGGACAATGAGCAGTTCTTC.

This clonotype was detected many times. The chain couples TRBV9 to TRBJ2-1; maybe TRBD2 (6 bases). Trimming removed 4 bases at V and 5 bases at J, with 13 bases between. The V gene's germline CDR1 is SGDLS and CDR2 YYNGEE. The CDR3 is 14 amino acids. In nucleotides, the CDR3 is TGTGCCAGCAGCCGACGACTAGGGGACAATGAGCAGTTCTTC. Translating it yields CASSRRLGDNEQFF.

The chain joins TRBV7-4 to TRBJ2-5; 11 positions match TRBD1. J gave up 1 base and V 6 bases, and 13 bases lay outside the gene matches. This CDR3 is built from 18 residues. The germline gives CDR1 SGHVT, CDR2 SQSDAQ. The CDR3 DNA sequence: TGTGCCAGCAGTGCTAGAGCGACCGGGACAGGGGGCCAAGAGACCCAGTACTTC. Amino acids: CASSARATGTGGQETQYF.

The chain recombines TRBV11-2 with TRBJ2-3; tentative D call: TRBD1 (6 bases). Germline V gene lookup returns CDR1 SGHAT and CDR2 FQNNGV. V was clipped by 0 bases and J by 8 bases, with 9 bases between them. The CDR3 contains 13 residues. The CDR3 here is CASSLDGGATQYF. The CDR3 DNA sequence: TGTGCCAGCAGCTTAGATGGGGGCGCTACGCAGTATTTT.